This T cell receptor beta chain was recorded in a study of T cells and Merkel cell carcinoma outcomes. Study results and limitations: In Merkel cell carcinoma, repertoire and T-cell density reportedly predicted outcomes.

Method: immunoSEQ multiplex PCR; TCRdb's copy keeps in-frame clones and lacks some. The sample comprises 15,000 to 17,000 clones, about nine tenths of which are singletons, and around 7.9% rests with the top ten. Worth noting for this clone: The antigen is not known.

The V gene's germline CDR1 is SQVTM and CDR2 ANQGSEA. This CDR3 is built from 14 residues. V lost 2 bases to trimming and J lost 0 bases; unmatched junction nucleotides: 1. This sequence was found in a human donor with Merkel cell carcinoma. The sample comprised tumor tissue from Merkel cell carcinoma. This chain joins TRBV29-1 and TRBJ2-3; 8 bases match TRBD2. The CDR3 coding sequence is TGCAGCGTTGAATCTAGCGGGAGCACAGATACGCAGTATTTT. It codes for CSVESSGSTDTQYF.